Listed below are T cell receptor beta chains from one sample, sequenced in a study of cytotoxic CD8 clonotypes in ibrutinib-treated CLL. Only in-frame clones appear in the TCRdb table, and some are missing; sequencing was by immunoSEQ multiplex PCR. The sample has some 310,000 clones; 80% are singletons. The sample here was PBMCs, taken before ibrutinib treatment. The receptors shown here come from a human donor with chronic lymphocytic leukemia. Each CDR3 is given with its conserved first and last residue. D genes are given only for firm matches. Clone size is not always given. Where it is, it says once, few, many or a class for expanded clones.

clone_size	v_call	j_call	d_call	cdr3_aa	cdr3_nt
.	TRBV7-2	TRBJ1-3	.	CASSFSQSGSGNTIYF	TGTGCCAGCAGCTTCAGCCAATCAGGCTCTGGAAACACCATATATTTT
.	TRBV18	TRBJ2-7	.	CASSPLRGTGYEQYF	TGTGCCAGCTCACCTCTCCGGGGGACGGGTTACGAGCAGTACTTC
.	TRBV15	TRBJ2-7	.	CATNNQGSSYEQYF	TGTGCCACCAACAATCAGGGGTCCTCCTACGAGCAGTACTTC
once	TRBV27	TRBJ1-1	.	CASGSLSMNTEAFF	TGTGCCAGCGGCTCGTTATCCATGAACACTGAAGCTTTCTTT
.	TRBV11-2	TRBJ1-2	.	CASSLAPYGYTF	TGTGCCAGCAGCTTAGCCCCCTATGGCTACACCTTC
.	TRBV6-1	TRBJ2-7	.	CASSEVGWRSAAYEQYF	TGTGCCAGCAGTGAAGTAGGATGGAGGTCAGCAGCTTACGAGCAGTACTTC
.	TRBV15	TRBJ2-2	TRBD1	CATSPGTGDTGELFF	TGTGCCACCAGCCCCGGGACAGGGGACACCGGGGAGCTGTTTTTT
.	TRBV6-5	TRBJ2-7	.	CASSRNREKQYF	TGTGCCAGCAGCCGAAACAGGGAGAAGCAGTACTTC
.	TRBV27	TRBJ1-1	.	CASSRYGFQEGEAFF	TGTGCCAGCAGTAGGTACGGGTTTCAAGAAGGTGAAGCTTTCTTT
.	TRBV9	TRBJ2-7	TRBD2	CASSPRGTRVNEQYF	TGTGCCAGCAGCCCCCGTGGGACTAGGGTGAACGAGCAGTACTTC
.	TRBV7-3	TRBJ2-1	.	CASSPPGLYNEQFF	TGTGCCAGCAGCCCCCCCGGACTATACAATGAGCAGTTCTTC
.	TRBV4-1	TRBJ1-2	.	CASSQGLGLDHYGYTF	TGCGCCAGCAGCCAGGGACTAGGCCTAGATCACTATGGCTACACCTTC
.	TRBV18	TRBJ2-1	.	CASSLDNSYNEQFF	TGTGCCAGCTCACTCGACAACTCCTACAATGAGCAGTTCTTC
.	TRBV7-2	TRBJ1-3	TRBD1	CASTRDSQFSGNTIYF	TGTGCCAGCACCCGGGACAGTCAATTCTCTGGAAACACCATATATTTT
.	TRBV27	TRBJ2-2	.	CASSELGGELFF	TGTGCCAGCAGTGAATTGGGAGGGGAGCTGTTTTTT
.	TRBV19	TRBJ1-5	.	CASSIDYQPQHF	TGTGCCAGTAGTATTGACTATCAGCCCCAGCATTTT
.	TRBV9	TRBJ2-3	TRBD2	CASSVSVAGGADTQYF	TGTGCCAGCAGCGTATCGGTAGCGGGAGGTGCAGATACGCAGTATTTT
.	TRBV7-2	TRBJ2-7	.	CASSFLGGEQYF	TGTGCCAGCAGCTTCCTAGGCGGCGAGCAGTACTTC
.	TRBV6-1	TRBJ2-1	TRBD2	CASSWRESNEQFF	TGTGCCAGCAGTTGGCGGGAGTCAAATGAGCAGTTCTTC
.	TRBV15	TRBJ1-5	TRBD1	CATSRAGQGNQPQHF	TGTGCCACCAGCAGAGCCGGACAGGGAAATCAGCCCCAGCATTTT
.	TRBV7-2	TRBJ1-1	.	CASSLGPGTTFF	TGTGCCAGCAGCTTAGGCCCCGGTACGACCTTCTTT
.	TRBV6-1	TRBJ1-2	.	CASTVDITLRGYTF	TGTGCCAGCACTGTCGACATAACGTTACGTGGCTACACCTTC
.	TRBV7-3	TRBJ2-7	.	CASSLTSTGEQYF	TGTGCCAGCAGCTTAACTTCCACGGGGGAGCAGTACTTC
.	TRBV5-1	TRBJ2-1	.	CASSFTSSSYNEQFF	TGCGCCAGCAGCTTTACTAGTAGTTCCTACAATGAGCAGTTCTTC
few	TRBV5-1	TRBJ2-5	TRBD1	CASSVQGSGETQYF	TGCGCCAGCAGCGTACAGGGGTCGGGAGAGACCCAGTACTTC
.	TRBV27	TRBJ1-2	.	CASSPRPRGRHYGYTF	TGTGCCAGCAGTCCGAGACCCCGTGGCAGACACTATGGCTACACCTTC
.	TRBV27	TRBJ2-2	TRBD1	CASRLTGVSTGELFF	TGTGCCAGCAGACTTACAGGGGTGAGCACCGGGGAGCTGTTTTTT
.	TRBV30	TRBJ2-1	TRBD2	CAWSGGLASSEQFF	TGTGCCTGGAGTGGGGGACTAGCATCGTCTGAGCAGTTCTTC
.	TRBV5-8	TRBJ2-3	.	CASSLGQGKTQYF	TGTGCCAGCAGCTTGGGCCAGGGAAAGACGCAGTATTTT